Listed below are T cell receptor beta chains from one sample, sequenced in a study of metastatic and nonmetastatic thyroid tumors. MiXCR reprocessed the PCR reads for TCRdb. The table lists about 7,300 clones, around 19% of them singletons. The sequenced material came from adjacent normal tissue. All receptors derive from a female donor with papillary thyroid cancer or a benign thyroid nodule (not recorded which). Some clones in this sample may be carry-over from other donors' samples. Each CDR3 is given with its conserved first and last residue. Each record gives: V gene, D gene, J gene, clone size, CDR3 protein, CDR3 DNA. The D gene is left open where the match is weak. The size of a clone is reported for some rows only, either as once, few or many, or as a class for expanded clones.

V: TRBV5-1; D: -; J: TRBJ1-2; size: few; CDR3: CASSLLTGQWGYTF; DNA: TGCGCCAGCAGCTTATTAACAGGGCAATGGGGCTACACCTTC
V: TRBV9; D: TRBD1; J: TRBJ2-7; size: many; CDR3: CASSPWDRGEQYF; DNA: TGTGCCAGCAGCCCTTGGGACAGGGGCGAGCAGTACTTC
V: TRBV13; D: TRBD2; J: TRBJ2-1; size: -; CDR3: CASSSGLAGGHEQFF; DNA: TGTGCCAGCAGCTCGGGACTAGCGGGGGGGCATGAGCAGTTCTTC
V: TRBV10-3; D: -; J: TRBJ2-2; size: few; CDR3: CAISESDTGELFF; DNA: TGTGCCATCAGTGAGTCCGACACCGGGGAGCTGTTTTTT
V: TRBV7-2; D: -; J: TRBJ1-5; size: once; CDR3: CASRLDSASNQPQHF; DNA: TGTGCCAGCAGATTGGACAGCGCTAGCAATCAGCCCCAGCATTTT
V: TRBV19; D: -; J: TRBJ1-2; size: -; CDR3: CASSLGRMSYGYTF; DNA: TGTGCCAGTAGTTTGGGCAGGATGAGTTATGGCTACACCTTC
V: TRBV28; D: TRBD2; J: TRBJ2-1; size: few; CDR3: CASSLWSAGREASMREQFF; DNA: TGTGCCAGCAGTTTATGGTCGGCGGGGCGGGAGGCTTCTATGAGGGAGCAGTTCTTC
V: TRBV6-2/TRBV6-3; D: -; J: TRBJ2-4; size: few; CDR3: CASRQELAKNIQYF; DNA: TGTGCCAGTAGACAGGAGCTAGCCAAAAACATTCAGTACTTC
V: TRBV19; D: TRBD2; J: TRBJ2-1; size: -; CDR3: CASSNGRAFYEQFF; DNA: TGTGCCAGTAGTAACGGGAGGGCTTTTTATGAGCAGTTCTTC
V: TRBV5-1; D: TRBD1; J: TRBJ1-4; size: medium-sized; CDR3: CASSYRGKNEKLFF; DNA: TGCGCCAGCAGCTACAGGGGAAAAAATGAAAAACTGTTTTTT
V: TRBV10-3; D: -; J: TRBJ2-7; size: many; CDR3: CALRPETSSYEQYF; DNA: TGTGCGCTACGACCGGAGACGAGCTCCTACGAGCAGTACTTC
V: TRBV6-1; D: TRBD1; J: TRBJ2-1; size: -; CDR3: CASSAQGAGQFF; DNA: TGTGCCAGCAGTGCCCAGGGGGCAGGGCAGTTCTTC
V: TRBV12-3/TRBV12-4; D: -; J: TRBJ1-1; size: -; CDR3: CASSLSAEAFF; DNA: TGTGCCAGCAGTCTCAGCGCTGAAGCTTTCTTT
V: TRBV4-1; D: -; J: TRBJ1-3; size: many; CDR3: CASSQDSTDIISSGNTIYF; DNA: TGCGCCAGCAGCCAAGATTCTACAGACATCATAAGCTCTGGAAACACCATATATTTT
V: TRBV7-8; D: -; J: TRBJ1-5; size: -; CDR3: CASSFRANGNQPQHF; DNA: TGTGCCAGCAGCTTCCGGGCGAACGGCAATCAGCCCCAGCATTTT
V: TRBV7-2; D: -; J: TRBJ2-3; size: -; CDR3: CASSSYLRTDTQYF; DNA: TGTGCCAGCAGCTCCTATCTTCGCACAGATACGCAGTATTTT
V: TRBV20-1; D: TRBD1; J: TRBJ1-5; size: medium-sized; CDR3: CSARAGGAGNQPQHF; DNA: TGCAGTGCTAGAGCAGGGGGCGCGGGCAATCAGCCCCAGCATTTT
V: TRBV2; D: -; J: TRBJ2-1; size: many; CDR3: CASSEARQTYNEQFF; DNA: TGTGCCAGCAGTGAAGCGAGGCAGACCTACAATGAGCAGTTCTTC
V: TRBV6-2/TRBV6-3; D: TRBD2; J: TRBJ2-1; size: -; CDR3: CASSPEGVLGLAGGNEQFF; DNA: TGTGCCAGCAGTCCAGAGGGGGTATTGGGACTAGCGGGAGGCAATGAGCAGTTCTTC
V: TRBV4-2; D: TRBD2; J: TRBJ2-3; size: medium-sized; CDR3: CASSQGRGGREEGTQYF; DNA: TGTGCCAGCAGCCAAGGGCGTGGCGGGAGAGAGGAGGGTACGCAGTATTTT
V: TRBV10-3; D: -; J: TRBJ1-6; size: medium-sized; CDR3: CAIRETNSPLHF; DNA: TGTGCCATCAGGGAGACAAATTCACCCCTCCACTTT
V: TRBV5-5; D: -; J: TRBJ1-5; size: once; CDR3: CASSSRGGTGNQPQHF; DNA: TGTGCCAGCAGCTCAAGGGGAGGGACGGGCAATCAGCCCCAGCATTTT
V: TRBV4-3; D: TRBD2; J: TRBJ2-3; size: many; CDR3: CASSTGSGALPDTQYF; DNA: TGCGCCAGCAGCACCGGGAGCGGGGCCCTCCCAGATACGCAGTATTTT
V: TRBV4-1; D: TRBD1; J: TRBJ1-2; size: medium-sized; CDR3: CASSQKSPDWDRDGYTF; DNA: TGCGCCAGCAGCCAAAAGAGTCCCGATTGGGACAGGGATGGCTACACCTTC